One and the same sample provided the 15 T cell receptor beta chains below, sequenced in a study of cytomegalovirus exposure and HLA in healthy donors. Amplification used 60 Vbeta primers and 13 Jbeta primers. This table comes from immunoSEQ multiplex PCR, and its TCRdb copy is limited to in-frame clones, with some not included. The repertoire includes about 80,000 clones, approximately 65% of them detected once, and about 4.7% sits in the top ten. Sequences were obtained from PBMCs. All receptors come from a male donor in good health and CMV-seropositive.

This sequence joins TRBV28 and TRBJ1-4; 7 bases agree with TRBD1. Germline-derived CDR1 and CDR2 are MDHEN and SYDVKM. The V gene end was trimmed by 6 bases and the J gene end by 5 bases; junction bases not matched to a gene: 6. The CDR3 is 14 residues long. CDR3 amino acids: CASSRGQANEKLFF. CDR3 bases: TGTGCCAGCAGCCGCGGACAGGCCAATGAAAAACTGTTTTTT.

The V call is TRBV19, the J call TRBJ1-4; D possibly corresponds to TRBD1 (5 bases). The CDR3 has 15 residues. The V end lost 8 bases, the J end lost 0 bases, and 13 bases lay between the germline ends. Per the germline V gene, CDR1 is LNHDA and CDR2 is SQIVND (reference sequence). CDR3 coding DNA: TGTGCCAGTGGAACAGGAGTTTCAACTAATGAAAAACTGTTTTTT. Translation: CASGTGVSTNEKLFF.

This clone was counted a single time. V usage is TRBV7-9 and J usage is TRBJ1-1, with D perhaps matching TRBD1 (5 bases). This CDR3 region has 14 residues. The ends were cut back, 4 bases at V and 6 bases at J, with 15 bases in the middle. Germline-derived CDR1 and CDR2 are SEHNR and FQNEAQ (reference sequence). The CDR3 sequence: CASSSAKVGAEAFF. As DNA, the CDR3 is TGTGCCAGCAGCTCCGCGAAGGTAGGGGCTGAAGCTTTCTTT.

The rearrangement links TRBV30 to TRBJ2-5, with TRBD2 matching 8 bases. TRBJ2-7 explains the end of the DNA better; the J call may be wrong. From germline, CDR1 is GTSNPN and CDR2 SVGIG (reference sequence). The CDR3 is made up of 14 amino acids. Written as DNA, the CDR3 is TGTGCCTGGAGTACGGGCCTAGCGGGCGACGAGCAGTACTTC. Protein sequence: CAWSTGLAGDEQYF.

The rearrangement uses TRBV7-2 and TRBJ1-1; D may be TRBD1 (5 bases). The CDR3 has 14 residues. Per the germline V gene, CDR1 is SGHTA and CDR2 is FQGNSA. V was pared by 1 base and J by 10 bases, with 16 bases between. The CDR3, as DNA: TGTGCCAGCAGCTTAGGGCCGGACCGGGGGAGAGCTTTCTTT. It encodes CASSLGPDRGRAFF. The full variable domain, completed using reference TRBV7-2 and TRBJ1-1, is GAGVSQSPSNKVTEKGKDVELRCDPISGHTALYWYRQSLGQGLEFLIYFQGNSAPDKSGLPSDRFSAERTGGSVSTLTIQRTQQEDSAVYLCASSLGPDRGRAFFGQGTRLTVV.

J is TRBJ2-7 and V is TRBV5-5; D remains unclear. CDR1 is SGHKS and CDR2 is YYEKEE in the germline V gene (reference sequence). The CDR3 is 13 residues long. Trimming took 2 bases from V and 0 from J, leaving 6 bases between them. CDR3 DNA sequence: TGTGCCAGCAGCTTACACCCCTCCTACGAGCAGTACTTC. It encodes CASSLHPSYEQYF. The whole variable domain, filled in from reference TRBV5-5 and TRBJ2-7, reads DAGVTQSPTHLIKTRGQQVTLRCSPISGHKSVSWYQQVLGQGPQFIFQYYEKEERGRGNFPDRFSARQFPNYSSELNVNALLLGDSALYLCASSLHPSYEQYFGPGTRLTVT.

This rearrangement joins TRBV6-5 to TRBJ1-1, with D uncertain. V lost 8 bases, J lost 5 bases, and 9 bases lay in between. CDR3 length: 11 residues. The germline gives CDR1 MNHEY, CDR2 SVGAGI. CDR3 nucleotides: TGTGCCAGCCAGGCAGTGACTGAAGCTTTCTTT. This translates into CASQAVTEAFF.

This sequence joins TRBV28 and TRBJ1-5; D is ambiguous. The V gene's germline CDR1 is MDHEN and CDR2 SYDVKM. The CDR3 has 15 residues. V was trimmed by 3 bases and J by 4 bases, leaving 13 bases between them. The CDR3 reads CASSFTPDGNQPQHF. The DNA for the CDR3 is TGTGCCAGCAGTTTCACTCCTGACGGGAATCAGCCCCAGCATTTT. Full variable domain (outside the CDR3, taken from reference TRBV28 and TRBJ1-5): DVKVTQSSRYLVKRTGEKVFLECVQDMDHENMFWYRQDPGLGLRLIYFSYDVKMKEKGDIPEGYSVSREKKERFSLILESASTNQTSMYLCASSFTPDGNQPQHFGDGTRLSIL.

CDR3 sequence reads: CASSPQTGNYGYTF. CDR3 coding DNA: TGTGCCAGCAGTCCACAGACAGGGAACTATGGCTACACCTTC. The rearrangement joins TRBV27 to TRBJ1-2; 7 positions agree with TRBD1. Per the germline V gene, CDR1 is MNHEY and CDR2 is SMNVEV (reference sequence). After removal of 5 bases from V and 2 bases from J, the junction contained 5 bases not matched to a gene. CDR3 length equals 14 residues.

As to this clone: This CDR3 fails to terminate in the conserved phenylalanine or tryptophan, so it likely reflects a read error. Written as DNA, the CDR3 is TGTGCCAGCAGTTCCAGGATGAACACTGAAGCTTTCCTT. Translating gives CASSSRMNTEAFL. The chain is built from TRBV28 and TRBJ1-1, with unresolved D. V dropped 4 bases and J dropped 0 bases, with 6 bases sitting between them. Germline V CDR1 and CDR2: MDHEN, SYDVKM. The CDR3 sequence is 13 residues long.

This chain links TRBV19 with TRBJ1-2, with D hard to call. Between the trimmed V and J ends, which lost 7 bases and 2 bases, there was a span of 14 bases. There are 14 residues in the CDR3. Germline V lookup: CDR1 LNHDA, CDR2 SQIVND (reference sequence). DNA of the CDR3: TGTGCCAGTAAACGATCGGGTCCCAACTATGGCTACACCTTC. This gives the protein CASKRSGPNYGYTF.

The chain links TRBV5-4 to TRBJ1-1, with D unclear. V was shortened by 3 bases and J by 0 bases, with 12 bases between the two germline ends. CDR3 length: 15 amino acids. CDR1 SGHNT and CDR2 YYREEE come from the germline V gene (reference sequence). The CDR3 coding sequence is TGTGCCAGCAGCTACGGGAGTCCAATGAACACTGAAGCTTTCTTT. This translates into CASSYGSPMNTEAFF.

For this clone: An end of the junction differs from the germline gene, which may be a read error. The chain has TRBV6-5 and TRBJ1-4; 10 bases line up with TRBD1. The CDR3 extends over 16 amino acids. Germline CDR1 is MNHEY and CDR2 is SVGAGI. CDR3 amino acids: CARSYSGTGEGEKLFF. CDR3 coding DNA: TGTGCCCGCAGTTACTCAGGGACAGGGGAAGGTGAAAAACTGTTTTTT.

V usage is TRBV4-2 and J usage is TRBJ2-3, with D unresolved. This CDR3 has 13 amino acids. V was cut by 5 bases and J by 2 bases, with 8 bases left in between. The germline V gene has CDR1 LGHNA and CDR2 YNFKEQ. The chain's CDR3 is CASSITATDTQYF. DNA of the CDR3: TGTGCCAGCAGCATCACAGCCACAGATACGCAGTATTTT.

The rearrangement uses TRBV29-1 and TRBJ2-3, with 7 bases aligning to TRBD2. The CDR3 runs 18 residues. CDR1 SQVTM and CDR2 ANQGSEA come from the germline V gene. Losses at the gene ends were 4 bases for V and 6 bases for J; bases not matched to a gene: 22. CDR3 amino acids: CSVAPSRLVGGREDTQYF. The CDR3 DNA sequence: TGCAGCGTTGCTCCTTCTCGACTAGTGGGAGGGAGAGAGGATACGCAGTATTTT.